The present TCR beta chain was sequenced within a study of T cell repertoires in cytomegalovirus infection (dated 2019 in TCRdb). In terms of the full investigation: Donor HLA type was relevant to the analysis, as public TCR beta signatures indicated carriage of CMV infection together with the matching HLA type.

Results the study describes overall, beyond this receptor: In both this cohort and an independent approximately 370-donor cohort, the cumulative frequency of public TCR beta family members distinguished carriers of CMV infection plus the relevant HLA type. In the ex vivo response, HLA-C-restricted CMV-specific TCR beta clonotypes were dominant, and in two of eight donors the single most frequent clonotype came from this HLA-C-restricted group.

The reads were generated on an Illumina HiSeq 1500. Using fastp trimming at Q25 and MiXCR clonotype assembly, TCRdb reanalyzed the public sequencing data and kept in-frame beta chains. CDR3 protein sequences are deduplicated, and each keeps its most common genes and DNA. A total of about 530,000 distinct CDR3 sequences appear in this sample, less than 30% of them only once. The ten largest account for over 10% of the sample. This clonotype turned up a few times. What antigen it recognizes has not been identified. Base qualities are not recorded, but no much larger clone differs from it by a single base. From a lookup of the germline V gene, CDR1 and CDR2 are SGHVS and FNYEAQ. Inclusive of the bounding cysteine and phenylalanine, the CDR3 is 16 residues long. This entry keeps only the CDR3 DNA: 48 bases, framed from base 1. The V end loses 1 base and the J end loses 8 bases, and a stretch of 17 bases separates them.

Material: PBMCs. Here the chain combines TRBV7-6 and TRBJ1-4; the D gene is perhaps TRBD1, on 5 matching bases. The clonotype comes from a human donor in good health (CMV status not recorded). Some clones in this sample may be carry-over from other donors' samples. The CDR3 region reads CASSLVRLGEDEKLFF. The nucleotide sequence reads as follows: TGTGCCAGCAGCTTAGTCAGGCTGGGGGAGGACGAAAAACTGTTTTTT.